This T cell receptor beta chain was observed in a study of shared clonotypes between healthy human individuals (TCRdb year 2020). Broadly, across the study: A couple of women and three men aged 18 to 49 years were included in the cohort. Per donor, three plates each were used for CD4 naive and CD4 memory, two for CD8 naive, and one for CD8 memory. To estimate repertoire size and how much clonotypes are shared between individuals, the study performed deep sequencing of blood TCR repertoires from a few healthy adults. Libraries were prepared and TCR repertoires were sequenced by different laboratories using diverse techniques, in order to increase sequencing depth and limit assay-specific biases. Leukapheresis yielded between about 0.85 and 9 billion PBMCs per donor.

Counted from cysteine to phenylalanine, this CDR3 has 14 amino acids. The entry retains the CDR3 DNA only, 42 bases that are in frame from base 1. Reading the germline V gene gives CDR1 SGHNT and CDR2 YENEEA. At the junction V is shortened by 1 base and J by 2 bases, with 9 bases in between. TCR CDR3 regions were amplified from genomic DNA by multiplex PCR using the deep immunoSEQ assay. For each cell subset, the extracted genomic DNA was distributed evenly across all wells of several immunoSEQ 96-well plates, and each plate served as one replicate. For sorted subsets, around 200 ng genomic DNA, equal to about 30,000 T cell genomes, was loaded into each replicate PCR. Purified libraries were measured with a Qubit 3.0 fluorometer, size-checked on a Bioanalyzer 2100, and measured again with the KAPA Library Quantification kit. Every immunoSEQ 96-well plate was sequenced on a separate single-read 150-cycle Illumina NextSeq 550 flow cell. The paper's data handling went like this. The immunoSEQ output contained only junctional sequences without quality scores, so filtering could not match that applied to full-length reads. Sequences were annotated with PyIR, a Python wrapper for IgBLAST v1.9, using IMGT germline references to assign V/J genes and CDR3. Any read was removed if the V/J assignment was weak (E-value above 1e-6), the CDR3 was missing, or the read contained stop codons, out-of-frame junctions, or ambiguous translated residues. V3J clonotypes were defined as sequences sharing an identical inferred V gene, J gene, and CDR3 amino acid sequence. Percentage overlap between repertoires was calculated by dividing the number of shared unique clonotypes by the size of the smaller repertoire. RTK rarefaction, the Chao1 estimator, and Recon v2.1 estimates of unobserved clonotypes were used to assess repertoire richness. Generation probabilities were computed with OLGA for all TCRbeta clonotypes obtained by the gDNA method from a few donors. Not all clones reach the TCRdb copy of this immuneACCESS table, which keeps in-frame sequences only. Checked studies attribute under half of the gap to unresolved V genes and leave the rest unexplained. The V and J calls and clone size were taken over from that table, and D and trimming were inferred from the DNA. In all, the sample holds over a million clones, and approximately 98% of those were seen once. The biggest ten clones account for about 0.42% of the sample.

Donors were healthy HIV-negative adults with no recently reported acute infections or vaccinations. All donors were Caucasian adults living in Nashville, Tennessee, USA. CD4+ T cells were enriched through magnetic negative selection, after which naive cells were positively selected on CD45RA and the remaining negative fraction served as the memory subset. After blood collection by leukapheresis, PBMCs were isolated using Ficoll-Histopaque density gradient centrifugation and then cryopreserved in the vapor phase of liquid nitrogen. Analytical flow cytometry was used to check the purity and quantity of every magnetically sorted T cell population. From each sorted fraction, genomic DNA was isolated and quantified by UV absorbance on a Nanodrop 2000c. Turning to this clone: Its antigen has not been determined. There are no base qualities to consult, and no much larger clone falls within one base.

General conclusions and limits of the study: Clonotypes shared by all four sorted-subset donors showed higher generation probabilities than non-shared clonotypes. Incomplete sequencing was indicated by rarefaction of sorted-subset datasets, despite the large sequencing depth. Across a few donors, roughly 5.4% of naive CD4, roughly 3.3% of naive CD8, approximately 2.5% of memory CD4, and 0.3% to 0.45% of memory CD8 clonotypes were shared. Naive subsets generally had larger estimated clonotype richness than memory subsets did. The genetic and exposure-history diversity represented was limited by the small number of donors. Pairwise subsampling led to the expectation that sequencing depth would affect the degree of clonotype sharing among donors. Sampling was restricted to blood, and TCR repertoires in tissue are likely to differ from TCR repertoires in blood.

The rearranged segments are TRBV11-3 and TRBJ2-7; the D gene assignment is perhaps TRBD1 or TRBD2, with each matching 5 bases. The sequenced material came from naive CD4+ T cells sorted from blood. The cell subset or site label, as the study defines it: CD45RA+ positively selected. This sequence originates from a man under 40 in good health. The CDR3 protein sequence reads: CASSLGRGPYEQYF. Here is the DNA: TGTGCCAGCAGCTTAGGAAGGGGACCCTACGAGCAGTACTTC. Outside the CDR3, residues come from the reference TRBV11-3 and TRBJ2-7 proteins, so the full variable domain is: EAGVVQSPRYKIIEKKQPVAFWCNPISGHNTLYWYLQNLGQGPELLIRYENEEAVDDSQLPKDRFSAERLKGVDSTLKIQPAELGDSAVYLCASSLGRGPYEQYFGPGTRLTVT.